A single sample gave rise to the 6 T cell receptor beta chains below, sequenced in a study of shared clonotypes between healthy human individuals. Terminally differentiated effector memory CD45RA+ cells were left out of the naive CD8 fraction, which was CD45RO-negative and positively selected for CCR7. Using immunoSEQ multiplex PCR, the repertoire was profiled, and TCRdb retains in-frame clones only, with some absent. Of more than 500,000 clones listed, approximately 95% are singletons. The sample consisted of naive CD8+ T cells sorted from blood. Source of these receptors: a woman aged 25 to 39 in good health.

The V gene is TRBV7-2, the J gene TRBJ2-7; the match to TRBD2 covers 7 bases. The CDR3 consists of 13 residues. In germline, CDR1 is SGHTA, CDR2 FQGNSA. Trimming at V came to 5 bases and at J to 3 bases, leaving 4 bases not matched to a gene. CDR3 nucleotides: TGTGCCAGCAGCCCTTGGACTAGCTACGAGCAGTACTTC. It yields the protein CASSPWTSYEQYF.

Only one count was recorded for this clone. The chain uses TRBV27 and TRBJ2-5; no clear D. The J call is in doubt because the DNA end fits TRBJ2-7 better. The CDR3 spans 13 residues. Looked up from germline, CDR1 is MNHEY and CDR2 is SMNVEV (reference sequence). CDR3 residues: CASRYGTSYEQYF. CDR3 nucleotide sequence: TGTGCCAGCAGGTACGGAACCTCCTACGAGCAGTACTTC.

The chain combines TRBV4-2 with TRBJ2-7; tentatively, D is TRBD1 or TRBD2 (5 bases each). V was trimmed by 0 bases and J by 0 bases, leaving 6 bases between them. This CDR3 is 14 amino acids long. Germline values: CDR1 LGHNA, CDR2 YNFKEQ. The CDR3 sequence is CASSQDGGSYEQYF. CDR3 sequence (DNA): TGTGCCAGCAGCCAAGATGGGGGCTCCTACGAGCAGTACTTC.

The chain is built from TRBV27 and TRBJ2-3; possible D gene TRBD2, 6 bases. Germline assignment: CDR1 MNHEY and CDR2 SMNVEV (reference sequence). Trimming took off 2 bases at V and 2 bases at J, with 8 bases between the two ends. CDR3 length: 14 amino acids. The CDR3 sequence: CASSLLAHTDTQYF. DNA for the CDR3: TGTGCCAGCAGTTTACTAGCGCACACAGATACGCAGTATTTT.

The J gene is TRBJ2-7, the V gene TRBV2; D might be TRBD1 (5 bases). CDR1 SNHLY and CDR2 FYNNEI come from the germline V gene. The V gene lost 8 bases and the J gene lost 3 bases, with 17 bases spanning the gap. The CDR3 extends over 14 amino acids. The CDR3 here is CASSHYLQVYEQYF. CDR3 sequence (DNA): TGTGCCAGCTCACACTATCTACAGGTCTACGAGCAGTACTTC.

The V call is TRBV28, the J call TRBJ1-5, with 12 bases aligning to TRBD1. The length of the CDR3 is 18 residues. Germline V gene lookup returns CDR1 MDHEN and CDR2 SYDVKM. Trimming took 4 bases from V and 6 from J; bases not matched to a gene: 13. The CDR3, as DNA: TGTGCCAGCAGTTCAGGGACAGGGGGCGGAATCGGCATTCAGCCCCAGCATTTT. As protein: CASSSGTGGGIGIQPQHF.